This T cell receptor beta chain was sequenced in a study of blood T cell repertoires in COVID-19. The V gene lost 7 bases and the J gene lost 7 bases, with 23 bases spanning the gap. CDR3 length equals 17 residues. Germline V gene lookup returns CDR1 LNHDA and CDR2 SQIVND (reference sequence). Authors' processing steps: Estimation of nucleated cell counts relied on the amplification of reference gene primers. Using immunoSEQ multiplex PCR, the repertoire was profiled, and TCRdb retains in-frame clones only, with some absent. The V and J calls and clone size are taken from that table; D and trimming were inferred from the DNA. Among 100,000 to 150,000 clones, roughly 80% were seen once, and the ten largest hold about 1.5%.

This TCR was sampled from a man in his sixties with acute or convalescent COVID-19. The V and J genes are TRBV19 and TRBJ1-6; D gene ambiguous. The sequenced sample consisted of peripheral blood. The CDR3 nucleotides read TGTGCCAGTACCATATCGGGCCCCAACTCGGGAAATTCACCCCTCCACTTT. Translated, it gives CASTISGPNSGNSPLHF.